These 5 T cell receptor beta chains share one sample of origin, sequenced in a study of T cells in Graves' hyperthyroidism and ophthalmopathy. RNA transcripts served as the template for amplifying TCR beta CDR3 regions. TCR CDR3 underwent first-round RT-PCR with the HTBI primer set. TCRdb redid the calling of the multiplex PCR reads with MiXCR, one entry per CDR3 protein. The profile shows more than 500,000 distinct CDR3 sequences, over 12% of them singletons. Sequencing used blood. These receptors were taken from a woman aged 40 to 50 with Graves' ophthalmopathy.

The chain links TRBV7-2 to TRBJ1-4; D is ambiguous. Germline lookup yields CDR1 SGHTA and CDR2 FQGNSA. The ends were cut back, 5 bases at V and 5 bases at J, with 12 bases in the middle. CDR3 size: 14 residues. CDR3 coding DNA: TGTGCCAGCAGCCCTGGTCCGGGAAATGAAAAACTGTTTTTT. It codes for CASSPGPGNEKLFF.

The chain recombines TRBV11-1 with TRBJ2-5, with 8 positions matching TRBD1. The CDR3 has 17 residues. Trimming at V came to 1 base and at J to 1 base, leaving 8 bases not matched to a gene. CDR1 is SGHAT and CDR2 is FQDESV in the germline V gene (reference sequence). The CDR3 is CASSLVGTGEPQETQYF. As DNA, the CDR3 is TGTGCCAGCAGCTTAGTCGGGACAGGCGAACCCCAAGAGACCCAGTACTTC.

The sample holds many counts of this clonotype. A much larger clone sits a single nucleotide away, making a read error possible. The CDR3 DNA reads as TGTGCCAGCCAGGACATGGACTATGGCTACACCTTC. Protein: CASQDMDYGYTF. The gene calls are TRBV28 and TRBJ1-2; perhaps TRBD1 as D (5 bases). The CDR3 sequence is 12 residues long. The V and J ends lost 8 bases and 3 bases respectively, with 10 bases between them. Per the germline V gene, CDR1 is MDHEN and CDR2 is SYDVKM.

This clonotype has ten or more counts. CDR3 amino acids: CASRPSAGGMYEQYF. The DNA of the CDR3 is TGCGCCAGCAGACCCTCAGCGGGGGGTATGTACGAGCAGTACTTC. J is TRBJ2-7 and V is TRBV5-1, with 9 bases that match TRBD2. V dropped 5 bases and J dropped 4; count of bases not matched to a gene: 10. CDR3 size: 15 residues. Germline assignment: CDR1 SGHRS and CDR2 YFSETQ.

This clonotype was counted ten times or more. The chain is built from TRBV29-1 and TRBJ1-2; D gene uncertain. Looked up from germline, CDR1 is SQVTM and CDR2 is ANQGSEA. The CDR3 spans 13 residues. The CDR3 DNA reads TGCAACGTGCTGACGCTGGCTAACTATGGCTACACCTTC. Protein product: CNVLTLANYGYTF. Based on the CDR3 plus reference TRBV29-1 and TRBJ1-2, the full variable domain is SAVISQKPSRDICQRGTSLTIQCQVDSQVTMMFWYRQQPGQSLTLIATANQGSEATYESGFVIDKFPISRPNLTFSTLTVSNMSPEDSSIYLCNVLTLANYGYTFGSGTRLTVV.